This passage covers 17 T cell receptor beta chains from one sample sequenced in a study of radiation and T cells in renal cell carcinoma. The time point: blood 4 weeks post-SBRT, at nephrectomy. Regarding treatment: 15 Gy SBRT to primary tumor, nephrectomy 4 weeks later. This table comes from immunoSEQ multiplex PCR, and its TCRdb copy is limited to in-frame clones, with some not included. The sample consists of over 85,000 clones, about 85% of them appearing once. The sequences come from blood, collected from a patient whose treatment included radiotherapy and nephrectomy. Every receptor here comes from a man aged 45-60 years with renal cell carcinoma.

This clone was seen more than once but under ten times. The rearrangement uses TRBV7-2 and TRBJ2-7; no reliable D call. Trimming shortened V by 3 bases and J by 3 bases, and 3 bases separated the two germline ends. In germline, CDR1 is SGHTA, CDR2 FQGNSA. This CDR3 comprises 11 residues. The CDR3 bases are TGTGCCAGCAGCTTCTACTACGAGCAGTACTTC. It encodes CASSFYYEQYF.

This sequence joins TRBV18 and TRBJ1-1; D perhaps matches TRBD1 (5 bases). The CDR3 has 14 amino acids. CDR1 and CDR2 from the germline V gene are KGHSH and LQKENI. Trimming stripped 3 bases from V and 2 bases from J, with 10 bases between. CDR3 sequence (DNA): TGTGCCAGCTCACCGGGCAGGGATAACACTGAAGCTTTCTTT. This gives the protein CASSPGRDNTEAFF.

The rearrangement joins TRBV29-1 to TRBJ1-2, with D possibly TRBD1 on 6 matching bases. Trimming pared 3 bases from V and 4 bases from J, leaving 9 bases between. The CDR3 totals 12 residues. The germline CDR1 and CDR2 sequences are SQVTM and ANQGSEA. Here the CDR3 reads CSVDRGSYGYTF. The CDR3 coding sequence is TGCAGCGTTGACAGGGGTTCCTATGGCTACACCTTC.

The chain is built from TRBV2 and TRBJ2-5; possibly TRBD1 for D (5 bases). The J call may be in error: the DNA end matches TRBJ2-7 better. This CDR3 contains 13 residues. Germline CDR1 reads SNHLY; CDR2 reads FYNNEI. The CDR3 coding sequence is TGTGCCAGCAGTGAGGCGGACACCTACGAGCAGTACTTC. It yields the protein CASSEADTYEQYF.

The chain is built from TRBV11-2 and TRBJ1-3; 10 positions match TRBD1. In germline, CDR1 is SGHAT, CDR2 FQNNGV. With V trimmed by 5 bases and J by 0 bases, 7 bases remained unmatched. The CDR3 runs to 17 residues. This CDR3 reads CASSGRTGGYSGNTIYF. The CDR3 coding sequence is TGTGCCAGCAGCGGGCGGACAGGGGGTTACTCTGGAAACACCATATATTTT.

The CDR3 loop is CASSVGGQLDYGYTF. The CDR3 DNA is TGTGCCAGCAGCGTAGGGGGACAGCTAGACTATGGCTACACCTTC. The V call is TRBV9, the J call TRBJ1-2, with 7 bases lining up with TRBD1. V shed 0 bases, J shed 3 bases, and the junction held 5 bases outside the gene matches. The germline V gene has CDR1 SGDLS and CDR2 YYNGEE. This CDR3 contains 15 residues. Full variable domain (remainder filled in from reference TRBV9 and TRBJ1-2): DSGVTQTPKHLITATGQRVTLRCSPRSGDLSVYWYQQSLDQGLQFLIQYYNGEERAKGNILERFSAQQFPDLHSELNLSSLELGDSALYFCASSVGGQLDYGYTFGSGTRLTVV.

V gene TRBV7-2 combines with J gene TRBJ2-5; D uncertain. This CDR3 is built from 16 residues. The ends were cut back, 1 base at V and 2 bases at J, with 14 bases in the middle. From germline, CDR1 is SGHTA and CDR2 FQGNSA. The CDR3 spells CASSLGPGPSQETQYF. CDR3 nucleotide sequence: TGTGCCAGCAGCTTAGGACCGGGTCCGTCACAAGAGACCCAGTACTTC.

The chain has TRBV6-6 and TRBJ2-2; D perhaps matches TRBD2 (6 bases). Trimming removed 7 bases at V and 2 bases at J, with 17 bases between. The CDR3 has 16 residues. CDR1 and CDR2 from the germline V gene are MNHNY and SVGAGI (reference sequence). The CDR3 coding sequence is TGTGCCAGCACTAGCCCGGGGGACCTTAACACCGGGGAGCTGTTTTTT. Translation: CASTSPGDLNTGELFF.

The J gene is TRBJ1-1, the V gene TRBV9, with 10 nucleotides matching TRBD1. Germline values: CDR1 SGDLS, CDR2 YYNGEE. CDR3 length: 17 residues. The V gene end was trimmed by 3 bases and the J gene end by 1 base; junction bases not matched to a gene: 9. The CDR3 nucleotides are TGTGCCAGCAGCGCAGAGGGGACAGGGGTCAGGAACACTGAAGCTTTCTTT. Translation: CASSAEGTGVRNTEAFF.

Remarks on this clone: This same CDR3 is encoded by further DNA sequences in the sample. The chain couples TRBV30 to TRBJ1-3; D might be TRBD1 (6 bases). This CDR3 region has 13 residues. CDR1 is GTSNPN and CDR2 is SVGIG in the germline V gene (reference sequence). V lost 2 bases and J 4 bases, leaving 9 bases between the germline ends. The CDR3 DNA reads TGTGCCTGGAGTCGGGGGGCCGGAAACACCATATATTTT. The encoded protein is CAWSRGAGNTIYF.

The rearrangement links TRBV5-4 to TRBJ2-2; D is uncertain. The CDR3 runs to 15 residues. V lost 0 bases and J lost 1, with 7 bases in between. From germline, CDR1 is SGHNT and CDR2 YYREEE (reference sequence). CDR3 sequence (DNA): TGTGCCAGCAGCTTGGGGACCAGGAACACCGGGGAGCTGTTTTTT. As protein: CASSLGTRNTGELFF.

The chain couples TRBV9 to TRBJ2-1; D possibly corresponds to TRBD2 (6 bases). Germline assignment: CDR1 SGDLS and CDR2 YYNGEE. The CDR3 extends over 14 amino acids. V was pared by 3 bases and J by 4 bases, with 11 bases between. The CDR3 region is CASSAGDFYNEQFF. Written as DNA, the CDR3 is TGTGCCAGCAGCGCGGGGGACTTTTACAATGAGCAGTTCTTC.

V and J are TRBV7-8 and TRBJ1-3; D perhaps matches TRBD1 (6 bases). Germline CDR1 SGHVS, CDR2 FQNEAQ. The CDR3 length is 16 residues. Trimming took 3 bases from V and 0 from J, leaving 12 bases between them. CDR3 amino acids: CASSFRDTSSGNTIYF. CDR3 DNA sequence: TGTGCCAGCAGCTTCCGGGACACAAGCTCTGGAAACACCATATATTTT. Looking up the rest from reference TRBV7-8 and TRBJ1-3 gives the full variable domain: GAGVSQSPRYKVAKRGQDVALRCDPISGHVSLFWYQQALGQGPEFLTYFQNEAQLDKSGLPSDRFFAERPEGSVSTLKIQRTQQEDSAVYLCASSFRDTSSGNTIYFGEGSWLTVV.

This clone occurred many times. V is TRBV6-1 and J is TRBJ1-1, with D perhaps matching TRBD1 (6 bases). Trimming took 6 bases from V and 10 from J, leaving 15 bases between them. There are 12 residues in the CDR3. CDR1 and CDR2 (germline): MNHNS, SASEGT. This CDR3 reads CASRERDTRAFF. Here the CDR3 DNA reads TGTGCCAGCAGGGAAAGGGACACCCGAGCTTTCTTT.

V gene TRBV9 combines with J gene TRBJ2-7; D is uncertain. This CDR3 has 15 residues. V dropped 0 bases and J dropped 3 bases, with 13 bases sitting between them. Germline CDR1 is SGDLS and CDR2 is YYNGEE. CDR3 loop: CASSVGWAALYEQYF. Written as DNA, the CDR3 is TGTGCCAGCAGCGTAGGTTGGGCAGCCCTCTACGAGCAGTACTTC.

This sequence joins TRBV13 and TRBJ2-7; 10 bases map to TRBD2. The CDR3 is 17 amino acids. From germline, CDR1 is PRHDT and CDR2 FYEKMQ (reference sequence). Trimming took 3 bases from V and 0 from J; bases not matched to a gene: 8. CDR3 in amino acids: CASSFLAGASSSYEQYF. CDR3 nucleotides: TGTGCCAGCAGCTTCCTAGCGGGAGCTTCTAGCTCCTACGAGCAGTACTTC.

Concerning this clone itself: Germline and junction disagree at one end, which may indicate a read error. The rearrangement links TRBV2 to TRBJ1-5, with a tentative D call TRBD1 (5 bases). From germline, CDR1 is SNHLY and CDR2 FYNNEI. The CDR3 is 12 residues long. This CDR3 is CASRAPNQPQHF. In DNA form, the CDR3 reads TGTGCTAGCAGGGCCCCCAATCAGCCCCAGCATTTT.